This T cell receptor beta chain was retrieved from a study of shared clonotypes between healthy human individuals. Study-wide points: Larger estimated richness was generally seen in naive subsets than in memory subsets. Only blood samples were collected, and tissue repertoires likely differ.

Method: immunoSEQ multiplex PCR; TCRdb's copy keeps in-frame clones and lacks some. Of hundreds of thousands of clones in the sample, 95% to 98% are singletons; the top ten hold 0.3% to 0.35%. In the naive CD8 group, cells lacked CD45RO and were positively selected for CCR7, so terminally differentiated effector memory CD45RA+ cells were left out. Germline assignment: CDR1 LNHDA and CDR2 SQIVND (reference sequence). The CDR3 is 18 residues long. J lost 0 bases, V lost 0 bases, and 4 bases had no gene match. About this clone itself: Antigen unknown.

Sequenced input: naive CD8+ T cells sorted from blood. The origin of this receptor is a man aged 25 to 40 in good health. The chain uses TRBV19 and TRBJ2-1; 11 bases are shared with TRBD2. The CDR3 protein is CASSIDGTSGYSYNEQFF. CDR3 bases: TGTGCCAGTAGTATAGACGGGACTAGCGGATACTCCTACAATGAGCAGTTCTTC.